This passage covers 24 T cell receptor beta chains from one sample sequenced in a study of CD8 T cells in ankylosing spondylitis. TCRdb recomputed calls from the 5' RACE reads with MiXCR, one row per CDR3 protein. The sample lists 250,000 or so distinct CDR3 sequences, under 30% seen once, with approximately 0.61% in the top ten. Sequenced material: blood, either unsorted or a sorted T cell fraction (not recorded which). The source is a male donor with ankylosing spondylitis or in good health (not recorded which).

This clonotype was found a few times. The chain combines TRBV30 with TRBJ2-5; TRBD1 is a possible D gene (6 bases). In germline, CDR1 is GTSNPN, CDR2 SVGIG (reference sequence). The length of the CDR3 is 15 residues. The ends were cut back, 2 bases at V and 5 bases at J, with 18 bases in the middle. CDR3 loop: CAWSRGRGGEETQYF. CDR3 nucleotide sequence: TGTGCCTGGAGTAGGGGCAGGGGCGGCGAGGAGACCCAGTACTTC.

This sequence joins TRBV3-1 and TRBJ2-1; D is ambiguous. Germline V lookup: CDR1 LGHDT, CDR2 YNNKEL (reference sequence). The CDR3 extends over 17 amino acids. The germline V and J ends were trimmed by 4 bases and 1 base, with 17 bases remaining between them. CDR3 coding DNA: TGTGCCAGCAGCCCCCCCGGTAAGGGCCTTTCCTACAATGAGCAGTTCTTC. It translates to CASSPPGKGLSYNEQFF.

This clonotype was counted many times. The V and J genes are TRBV20-1 and TRBJ2-4; either TRBD1 or TRBD2 may supply D (5 bases each). V lost 4 bases to trimming and J lost 3 bases, with 22 bases between them. The CDR3 totals 17 residues. Germline V gene sequence: CDR1 DFQATT, CDR2 SNEGSKA (reference sequence). The CDR3 sequence: CSAKRRPRGGGKNIQYF. Written as DNA, the CDR3 is TGCAGTGCTAAAAGGAGACCTAGGGGTGGAGGCAAAAACATTCAGTACTTC.

A remark on this clonotype: At one end the junction does not follow the germline gene, possibly because of a read error. The gene calls are TRBV7-9 and TRBJ1-6, with 7 nucleotides matching TRBD1. CDR3 length: 14 residues. CDR1 is SEHNR, CDR2 FQNEAQ, per germline (reference sequence). CDR3 residues: CACSLGQRNSPLHF. DNA of the CDR3: TGTGCCTGCAGCCTGGGACAGCGTAATTCACCCCTCCACTTT.

This clonotype was seen many times. The rearrangement joins TRBV10-3 to TRBJ1-5; 9 bases map to TRBD1. CDR1 is ENHRY, CDR2 SYGVKD, per germline. V dropped 5 bases and J dropped 1; count of bases not matched to a gene: 3. This CDR3 has 15 residues. CDR3 sequence reads: CAISSTGGSNQPQHF. The CDR3 nucleotides read TGTGCCATCAGTTCGACAGGGGGGAGCAATCAGCCCCAGCATTTT.

The chain employs TRBV12-3 or TRBV12-4 and TRBJ2-7; TRBD1 matches 7 bases. Germline trimming cut 5 bases from V and 4 bases from J; bases unmatched to any gene: 5. The CDR3 is 13 amino acids. CDR3 sequence: CASSTGVRYEQYF. CDR3 nucleotide sequence: TGTGCCAGCAGTACAGGGGTACGGTACGAGCAGTACTTC.

The count of this clonotype is one. The J gene is TRBJ2-1, the V gene TRBV5-5; the D is unclear. The CDR3 is 13 residues long. Germline-derived CDR1 and CDR2 are SGHKS and YYEKEE (reference sequence). Trimming took off 4 bases at V and 10 bases at J, with 15 bases between the two ends. This CDR3 is CASSTLTIEEQFF. The CDR3, as DNA: TGTGCCAGCAGCACCCTGACGATAGAGGAGCAGTTCTTC.

The chain recombines TRBV20-1 with TRBJ2-7, with D perhaps TRBD1 (6 bases). The ends were cut back, 6 bases at V and 3 bases at J, with 21 bases in the middle. Germline V gene sequence: CDR1 DFQATT, CDR2 SNEGSKA (reference sequence). CDR3 length equals 15 residues. CDR3 sequence reads: CSASNPQGTYYEQYF. The CDR3 region has the DNA TGCAGTGCCAGCAACCCACAGGGTACCTACTACGAGCAGTACTTC.

This clonotype was counted at least ten times. This chain links TRBV12-3 or TRBV12-4 with TRBJ2-7; D is unresolved. The germline V and J ends were trimmed by 1 base and 0 bases, with 10 bases remaining between them. CDR3 size: 15 residues. Here the CDR3 DNA reads TGTGCCAGCAGTTTAGGGCTAATAAGCTCCTACGAGCAGTACTTC. Its translation is CASSLGLISSYEQYF.

This clonotype was recorded at least ten times. The chain is built from TRBV6-5 and TRBJ1-2, with D unclear. Trimming stripped 4 bases from V and 4 bases from J, with 13 bases between. In germline, CDR1 is MNHEY, CDR2 SVGAGI. The CDR3 is made up of 14 amino acids. The CDR3 DNA reads as TGTGCCAGCAGTTTAACGGTGTCCGGCTATGGCTACACCTTC. Translating gives CASSLTVSGYGYTF.

This clonotype was seen only a few times. The chain has TRBV20-1 and TRBJ1-6; 11 positions match TRBD1. J lost 10 bases, V lost 6 bases, and 14 bases had no gene match. CDR3 length: 16 residues. The germline V gene has CDR1 DFQATT and CDR2 SNEGSKA (reference sequence). The CDR3 coding sequence is TGCAGTGCAACCGCCCCCGGGACAGGGGGGGTATCACCCCTCCACTTT. Amino acid sequence: CSATAPGTGGVSPLHF.

In the case of this clonotype: The germline gene is not matched at one end of the junction; a read error may be the cause. The chain links TRBV2 to TRBJ1-1; 7 nucleotides agree with TRBD1. Germline lookup yields CDR1 SNHLY and CDR2 FYNNEI. CDR3 length: 12 amino acids. This chain's CDR3 is CASSEGGQKLVF. In DNA, the CDR3 is TGTGCCAGCAGTGAAGGGGGACAGAAGCTTGTCTTT.

V and J are TRBV28 and TRBJ2-3; tentatively, D is TRBD2 (5 bases). Looked up from germline, CDR1 is MDHEN and CDR2 is SYDVKM. Trimming cost V 1 base and J 7 bases, with 15 bases left between them. This CDR3 contains 15 residues. As DNA, the CDR3 is TGTGCCAGCAGTTTATATAGGGAGCCGCCTTATACGCAGTATTTT. Its protein is CASSLYREPPYTQYF.

This clonotype was detected once. The DNA of the CDR3 is TGTGCCAGCAGCCTAGGACGCCGCGACCTAGAGACCCAGTACTTC. Translating it yields CASSLGRRDLETQYF. V usage is TRBV11-3 and J usage is TRBJ2-5; D unclear. The CDR3 loop spans 15 amino acids. CDR1 SGHNT and CDR2 YENEEA come from the germline V gene. V lost 5 bases, J lost 4 bases, and 17 bases lay in between.

This clonotype was observed a handful of times. The chain employs TRBV29-1 and TRBJ2-2, with 7 bases lining up with TRBD2. With 4 bases clipped from V and 4 bases from J, the junction kept 3 bases outside the gene matches. Germline V gives CDR1 SQVTM, CDR2 ANQGSEA. CDR3 size: 13 residues. The CDR3 region is CSVAREGTGELFF. CDR3 DNA sequence: TGCAGCGTTGCAAGGGAGGGCACCGGGGAGCTGTTTTTT.

J is TRBJ2-2 and V is TRBV5-1; D gene ambiguous. CDR3 length: 15 residues. The germline gives CDR1 SGHRS, CDR2 YFSETQ. V was cut by 3 bases and J by 7 bases, with 16 bases left in between. The CDR3 nucleotides are TGCGCCAGCAGCTCTCTGCTGGGAAGGGACGGGGAGCTGTTTTTT. It encodes CASSSLLGRDGELFF.

The rearrangement joins TRBV5-5 to TRBJ2-1; D may match TRBD1 or TRBD2 (5 bases each). The V gene lost 4 bases and the J gene lost 6 bases, with 11 bases spanning the gap. The CDR3 length is 13 residues. Germline CDR1 reads SGHKS; CDR2 reads YYEKEE (reference sequence). The CDR3 reads CASSQGTLNEQFF. For the CDR3, the DNA is TGTGCCAGCAGCCAAGGGACCCTCAATGAGCAGTTCTTC. The variable domain in full, completed from reference TRBV5-5 and TRBJ2-1, reads DAGVTQSPTHLIKTRGQQVTLRCSPISGHKSVSWYQQVLGQGPQFIFQYYEKEERGRGNFPDRFSARQFPNYSSELNVNALLLGDSALYLCASSQGTLNEQFFGPGTRLTVL.

This sequence joins TRBV3-1 and TRBJ2-5, with a possible D match to TRBD2 (6 bases). The V and J ends lost 0 bases and 2 bases respectively, with 10 bases between them. This CDR3 region has 15 residues. Germline loops: CDR1 LGHDT, CDR2 YNNKEL (reference sequence). The CDR3 reads CASSQDGGEQETQYF. DNA for the CDR3: TGTGCCAGCAGCCAAGATGGCGGGGAACAAGAGACCCAGTACTTC.

This clonotype was counted between two and nine times. The rearrangement uses TRBV29-1 and TRBJ2-1; D ambiguous. Trimming pared 7 bases from V and 0 bases from J, leaving 13 bases between. Germline loops: CDR1 SQVTM, CDR2 ANQGSEA. This CDR3 comprises 14 residues. The CDR3 DNA follows: TGCAGCGGAAGAAGCAGGAGCTCCTACAATGAGCAGTTCTTC. Its translation is CSGRSRSSYNEQFF.

This clonotype was counted at least ten times. The chain employs TRBV12-3 or TRBV12-4 and TRBJ2-2; D uncertain. The CDR3 covers 14 residues. Trimming shortened V by 5 bases and J by 6 bases, and 13 bases separated the two germline ends. The CDR3 spells CASSSTTSPGELFF. In DNA, the CDR3 is TGTGCCAGCAGTAGTACGACTTCACCCGGGGAGCTGTTTTTT.

This clonotype was recorded many times. V gene TRBV12-3 or TRBV12-4 combines with J gene TRBJ2-7, with 7 nucleotides matching TRBD1. V lost 6 bases and J lost 5; bases outside the gene matches: 7. This CDR3 has 13 residues. The CDR3 sequence: CASRRQGSHEQYF. DNA of the CDR3: TGTGCCAGCAGACGACAGGGTAGCCACGAGCAGTACTTC.

The sample holds many counts of this clonotype. This chain joins TRBV12-3 or TRBV12-4 and TRBJ2-1, with 7 bases that match TRBD2. This CDR3 has 14 amino acids. The junction had 6 bases not matched to a gene; V was cut back by 3 bases and J by 7 bases. CDR3 in amino acids: CASSFTGGENEQFF. For the CDR3, the DNA is TGTGCCAGCAGTTTTACGGGGGGAGAAAATGAGCAGTTCTTC.

The V gene is TRBV2, the J gene TRBJ2-1, with D perhaps matching TRBD1 (6 bases). Germline CDR1 and CDR2: SNHLY and FYNNEI. This CDR3 spans 15 amino acids. V was trimmed by 6 bases and J by 9 bases, leaving 21 bases between them. CDR3 sequence: CASRLRKGEVSEQFF. The CDR3 nucleotides are TGTGCCAGCAGATTGAGAAAGGGGGAAGTGAGTGAGCAGTTCTTC.

This rearrangement joins TRBV23-1 to TRBJ2-1; D is ambiguous. TRBV23-1 is given ORF status, its function remaining uncertain. This CDR3 contains 15 residues. The germline V and J ends were trimmed by 5 bases and 4 bases, with 15 bases remaining between them. The DNA of the CDR3 is TGCGCCAGCAGTATCGGCGGTAGCTTATACAATGAGCAGTTCTTC. This translates into CASSIGGSLYNEQFF.